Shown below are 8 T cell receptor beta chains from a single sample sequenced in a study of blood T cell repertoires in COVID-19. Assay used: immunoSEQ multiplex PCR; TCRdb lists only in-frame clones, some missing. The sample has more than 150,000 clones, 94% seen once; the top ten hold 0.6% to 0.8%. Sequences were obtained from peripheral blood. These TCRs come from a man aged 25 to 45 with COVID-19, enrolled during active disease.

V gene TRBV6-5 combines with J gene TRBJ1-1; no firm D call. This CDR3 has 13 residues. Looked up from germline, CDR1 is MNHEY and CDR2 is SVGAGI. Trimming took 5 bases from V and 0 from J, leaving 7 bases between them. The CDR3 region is CASSPYLNTEAFF. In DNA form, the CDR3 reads TGTGCCAGCAGTCCCTATTTGAACACTGAAGCTTTCTTT.

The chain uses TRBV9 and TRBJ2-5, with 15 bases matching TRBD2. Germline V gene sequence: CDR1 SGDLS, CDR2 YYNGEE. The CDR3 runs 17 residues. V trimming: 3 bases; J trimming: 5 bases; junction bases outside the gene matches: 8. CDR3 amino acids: CASSGTGTSGGFETQYF. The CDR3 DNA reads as TGTGCCAGCAGCGGAACCGGGACTAGCGGGGGGTTTGAGACCCAGTACTTC.

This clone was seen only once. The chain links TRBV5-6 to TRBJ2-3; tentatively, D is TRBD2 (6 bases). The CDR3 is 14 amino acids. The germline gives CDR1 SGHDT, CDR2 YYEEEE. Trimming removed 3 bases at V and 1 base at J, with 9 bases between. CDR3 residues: CASSWDSGTDTQYF. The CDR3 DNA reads TGTGCCAGCAGCTGGGACTCTGGCACAGATACGCAGTATTTT.

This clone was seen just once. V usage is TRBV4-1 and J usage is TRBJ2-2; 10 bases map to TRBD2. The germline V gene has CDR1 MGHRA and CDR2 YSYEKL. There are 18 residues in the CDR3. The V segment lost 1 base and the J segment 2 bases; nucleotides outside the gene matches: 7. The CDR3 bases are TGCGCCAGCAGCCAAGTTTGGTTAGCGGGGGGTAACACCGGGGAGCTGTTTTTT. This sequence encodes CASSQVWLAGGNTGELFF.

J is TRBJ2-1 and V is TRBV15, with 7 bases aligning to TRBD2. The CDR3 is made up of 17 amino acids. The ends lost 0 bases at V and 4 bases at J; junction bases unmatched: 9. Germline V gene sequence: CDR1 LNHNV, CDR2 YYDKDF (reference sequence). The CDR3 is CATSRDWLGTNYNEQFF. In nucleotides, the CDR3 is TGTGCCACCAGCAGAGATTGGTTGGGGACTAATTACAATGAGCAGTTCTTC.

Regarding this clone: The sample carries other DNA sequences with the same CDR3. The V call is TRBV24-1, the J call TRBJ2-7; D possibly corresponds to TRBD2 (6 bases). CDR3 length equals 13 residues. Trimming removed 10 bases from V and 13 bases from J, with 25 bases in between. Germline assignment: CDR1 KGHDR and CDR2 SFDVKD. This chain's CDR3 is CATIIGSGAPPYF. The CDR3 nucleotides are TGTGCCACTATCATCGGGAGTGGGGCCCCTCCTTACTTC.

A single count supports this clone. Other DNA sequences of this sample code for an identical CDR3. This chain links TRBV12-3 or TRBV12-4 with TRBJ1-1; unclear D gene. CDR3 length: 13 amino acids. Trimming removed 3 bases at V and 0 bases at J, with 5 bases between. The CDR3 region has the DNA TGTGCCAGCAGTTTGCAGGTGAACACTGAAGCTTTCTTT. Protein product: CASSLQVNTEAFF.

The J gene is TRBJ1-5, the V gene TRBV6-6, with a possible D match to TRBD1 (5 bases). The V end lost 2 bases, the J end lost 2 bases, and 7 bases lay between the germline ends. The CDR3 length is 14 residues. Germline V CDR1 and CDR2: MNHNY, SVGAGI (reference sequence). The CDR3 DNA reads TGTGCCAGCAGTTACAGGGGTGGCAATCAGCCCCAGCATTTT. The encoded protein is CASSYRGGNQPQHF.